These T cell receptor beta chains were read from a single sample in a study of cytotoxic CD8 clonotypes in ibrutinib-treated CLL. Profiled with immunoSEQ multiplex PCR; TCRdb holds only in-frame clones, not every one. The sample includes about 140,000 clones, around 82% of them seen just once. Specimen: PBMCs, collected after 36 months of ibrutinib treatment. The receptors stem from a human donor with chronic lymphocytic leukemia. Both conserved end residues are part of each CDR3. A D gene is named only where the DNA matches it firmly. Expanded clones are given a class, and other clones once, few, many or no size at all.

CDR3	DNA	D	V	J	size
CASSPFVSASNQPQHF	TGTGCCAGCAGCCCCTTCGTATCGGCGAGCAATCAGCCCCAGCATTTT	-	TRBV28	TRBJ1-5	-
CASSLGGGIHQPQHF	TGTGCCAGCAGCTTGGGAGGGGGAATTCATCAGCCCCAGCATTTT	-	TRBV5-6	TRBJ1-5	-
CASTTGGAYNEQFF	TGTGCCAGCACTACTGGCGGCGCCTACAATGAGCAGTTCTTC	-	TRBV28	TRBJ2-1	-
CASSLATGLREKLFF	TGTGCCAGCAGCTTAGCGACAGGGCTTCGTGAAAAACTGTTTTTT	TRBD1	TRBV7-9	TRBJ1-4	-
CASSQGHSTDTQYF	TGTGCCAGCAGTCAAGGACATAGCACAGATACGCAGTATTTT	-	TRBV27	TRBJ2-3	-
CASSGQTFEQYF	TGTGCCAGCTCAGGACAAACCTTCGAGCAGTACTTC	-	TRBV18	TRBJ2-7	-
CASSVEGTPSYNEQFF	TGTGCCAGCAGTGTGGAGGGGACACCCTCCTACAATGAGCAGTTCTTC	-	TRBV6-4	TRBJ2-1	-
CASSLSRETSYEQYF	TGTGCCAGCAGCTTATCTCGGGAGACCTCCTACGAGCAGTACTTC	-	TRBV7-3	TRBJ2-7	-
CSVRTGTSYTF	TGCAGCGTTAGGACAGGCACAAGCTACACCTTC	TRBD1	TRBV29-1	TRBJ1-2	-
CASSQTRTSAGDTQYF	TGTGCCAGCAGCCAGACGAGGACTAGCGCTGGGGATACGCAGTATTTT	TRBD2	TRBV7-9	TRBJ2-3	-
CASRPTGGGEQFF	TGTGCCAGCAGACCGACAGGGGGAGGTGAGCAGTTCTTC	TRBD1	TRBV27	TRBJ2-1	-
CASSQSSPVIDEQYF	TGCGCCAGCAGCCAATCCAGCCCGGTCATTGATGAGCAGTACTTC	-	TRBV5-1	TRBJ2-7	-
CASSQGQVADTQYF	TGTGCCAGCAGCCAGGGTCAGGTAGCAGATACGCAGTATTTT	-	TRBV4-2	TRBJ2-3	-
CASSFQYNEQFF	TGTGCCAGCAGCTTTCAATACAATGAGCAGTTCTTC	-	TRBV11-2	TRBJ2-1	-
CASRLLTGTAILNTEAFF	TGTGCCAGCAGACTCCTCACGGGGACAGCCATCCTGAACACTGAAGCTTTCTTT	TRBD1	TRBV2	TRBJ1-1	-
CASSPMPDTEAFF	TGCGCCAGCAGCCCCATGCCGGACACTGAAGCTTTCTTT	-	TRBV4-1	TRBJ1-1	once
CASSLAVRLGDYGYTF	TGTGCCAGCAGCTTAGCCGTTAGGCTCGGCGACTATGGCTACACCTTC	-	TRBV7-6	TRBJ1-2	-
CSVVRGAGYNEQFF	TGCAGCGTTGTAAGGGGGGCAGGTTACAATGAGCAGTTCTTC	-	TRBV29-1	TRBJ2-1	-
CASSDGPNSGNTIYF	TGTGCCAGCAGTGATGGCCCTAACTCTGGAAACACCATATATTTT	-	TRBV2	TRBJ1-3	-